This passage covers 7 T cell receptor beta chains from one sample sequenced in a study of shared clonotypes between healthy human individuals. Clones were read by immunoSEQ multiplex PCR, and TCRdb kept only the in-frame ones, dropping some. The table has 950,000 to 1,100,000 clones, around 78% seen once. What was sequenced was memory CD4+ T cells from PBMCs. Subset: CD45RA-negative fraction. These receptor sequences come from a man between 18 and 35 years old in good health. Some clones in this sample may be carry-over from other donors' samples.

The sample holds one count of this clone. This chain links TRBV6-5 with TRBJ1-5; D call uncertain. The CDR3 runs to 12 residues. The V end lost 7 bases, the J end lost 6 bases, and 10 bases lay between the germline ends. Germline CDR1 MNHEY, CDR2 SVGAGI. CDR3 residues: CASTSIGQPQHF. The CDR3 DNA reads TGTGCCAGCACTAGTATTGGTCAGCCCCAGCATTTT.

This clone has only one observation. It may be a read error: a sequence one base away is much more abundant. The V gene is TRBV10-3, the J gene TRBJ2-5; 8 nucleotides line up with TRBD2. Trimming at V came to 6 bases and at J to 4 bases, leaving 4 bases not matched to a gene. CDR3 size: 13 residues. Germline loops: CDR1 ENHRY, CDR2 SYGVKD. CDR3 DNA sequence: TGTGCCATCAGAGCGGGAGAGGCAGAGACCCAGTACTTC. Amino acid sequence: CAIRAGEAETQYF.

The CDR3 DNA reads TGTGCCAGCAGTGGCAGGGGGCGTGAGACCCAGTACTTC. It specifies CASSGRGRETQYF. V and J are TRBV6-5 and TRBJ2-5; 8 bases match TRBD1. With V trimmed by 5 bases and J by 5 bases, 4 bases remained unmatched. The CDR3 length is 13 residues. Germline lookup yields CDR1 MNHEY and CDR2 SVGAGI.

The chain has TRBV4-3 and TRBJ1-1; possibly TRBD1 for D (5 bases). The CDR3 extends over 15 amino acids. V was shortened by 4 bases and J by 0 bases, with 12 bases between the two germline ends. The V gene's germline CDR1 is LGHNA and CDR2 YSLEER. The CDR3 DNA reads as TGCGCCAGCAGCCTCTTGGGACGGATGAACACTGAAGCTTTCTTT. Its translation is CASSLLGRMNTEAFF.

The rearrangement joins TRBV4-1 to TRBJ1-5, with 7 bases fitting TRBD1. Germline CDR1 MGHRA, CDR2 YSYEKL. V gave up 1 base and J gave up 7 bases; unmatched junction bases: 4. This CDR3 contains 14 residues. CDR3 sequence reads: CASSQVTGEQPQHF. The DNA for the CDR3 is TGCGCCAGCAGCCAAGTTACAGGGGAACAGCCCCAGCATTTT.

This rearrangement joins TRBV6-9 to TRBJ1-5; a weak D match, TRBD1 (5 bases). The CDR3 extends over 16 amino acids. Trimming cost V 0 bases and J 2 bases, with 11 bases left between them. Germline CDR1 and CDR2: MNHGY and SVAAGI. The CDR3 coding sequence is TGTGCCAGCAGTTATTCCAGGGAGGTACGCAATCAGCCCCAGCATTTT. It codes for CASSYSREVRNQPQHF.

The chain recombines TRBV11-2 with TRBJ2-4; the match to TRBD2 covers 10 bases. The V and J ends lost 4 bases and 0 bases, in that order; junction bases with no gene match: 12. The CDR3 has 19 amino acids. In germline, CDR1 is SGHAT, CDR2 FQNNGV. The CDR3 DNA reads as TGTGCCAGCAGCTCCCGGGGGAGCGGGAGGGGCGTAGCCAAAAACATTCAGTACTTC. Its protein product is CASSSRGSGRGVAKNIQYF.